The 5 T cell receptor beta chains below all came from one sample that was sequenced in a study of T cells in Graves' hyperthyroidism and ophthalmopathy. Regions amplified from RNA transcripts were the TCR beta CDR3 regions. TCR CDR3 underwent first-round RT-PCR with the HTBI primer set. TCRdb redid the calling of the multiplex PCR reads with MiXCR, one entry per CDR3 protein. The sample includes a few hundred thousand distinct CDR3 sequences, under 20% of them seen just once. Sequenced input: blood. The receptors were sampled from a woman aged 18 to 35 with Graves' hyperthyroidism.

This clonotype has ten or more counts. CDR3 nucleotide sequence: TGTGCCACCAGTGATCCGGGACCGGGACTAGCGGCGGAGACCCAGTACTTC. Translating gives CATSDPGPGLAAETQYF. The gene calls are TRBV24-1 and TRBJ2-5, with 11 bases that match TRBD2. V shed 3 bases, J shed 5 bases, and the junction held 10 bases outside the gene matches. Germline V gene sequence: CDR1 KGHDR, CDR2 SFDVKD. The CDR3 spans 17 residues.

This clonotype was picked up one time. This rearrangement joins TRBV24-1 to TRBJ2-5, with 8 positions matching TRBD1. The CDR3 runs 16 residues. Looked up from germline, CDR1 is KGHDR and CDR2 is SFDVKD. V lost 3 bases, J lost 5 bases, and 10 bases stayed unmatched. CDR3 in DNA: TGTGCCACCAGTGATCCCGGACAGGGCACCATCGAGACCCAGTACTTC. Encoded protein: CATSDPGQGTIETQYF.

This clonotype has at least ten counts. The V call is TRBV11-2, the J call TRBJ2-5; no clear D gene. V dropped 1 base and J dropped 7 bases, with 10 bases sitting between them. The CDR3 sequence is 13 residues long. CDR1 is SGHAT and CDR2 is FQNNGV in the germline V gene. CDR3 coding DNA: TGTGCCAGCAGCTTAGGTCCCTGGCGGACCCAGTACTTC. This sequence encodes CASSLGPWRTQYF.

This clonotype was counted many times. V is TRBV6-1 and J is TRBJ1-1, with a tentative D call TRBD1 (6 bases). CDR1 MNHNS and CDR2 SASEGT come from the germline V gene. The CDR3 length is 13 residues. The V gene lost 2 bases and the J gene lost 3 bases, with 7 bases spanning the gap. Written as DNA, the CDR3 is TGTGCCAGCAGTGAATCAGGGGACACTGAAGCTTTCTTT. This sequence encodes CASSESGDTEAFF.

The chain combines TRBV2 with TRBJ1-6, with unresolved D. The ends were cut back, 7 bases at V and 5 bases at J, with 9 bases in the middle. Per the germline V gene, CDR1 is SNHLY and CDR2 is FYNNEI. The CDR3 consists of 13 residues. The CDR3 sequence is CASIGMDNSPLHF. The CDR3 DNA is TGTGCCAGCATTGGAATGGATAATTCACCCCTCCACTTT.